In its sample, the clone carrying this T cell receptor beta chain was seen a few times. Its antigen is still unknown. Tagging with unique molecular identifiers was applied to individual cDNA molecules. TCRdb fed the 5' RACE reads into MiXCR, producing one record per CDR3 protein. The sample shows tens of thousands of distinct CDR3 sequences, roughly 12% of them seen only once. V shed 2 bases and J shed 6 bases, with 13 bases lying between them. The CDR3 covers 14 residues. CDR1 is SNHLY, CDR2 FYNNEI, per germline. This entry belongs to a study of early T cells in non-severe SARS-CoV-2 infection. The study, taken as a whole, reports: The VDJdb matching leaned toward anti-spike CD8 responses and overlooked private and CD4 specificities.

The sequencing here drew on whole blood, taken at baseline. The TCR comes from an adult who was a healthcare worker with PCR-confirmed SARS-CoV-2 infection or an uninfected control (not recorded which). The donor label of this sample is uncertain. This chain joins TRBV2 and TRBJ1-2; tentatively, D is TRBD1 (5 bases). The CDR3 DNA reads TGTGCCAGCAGTGAAACAGGAGACTATAATGGCTACACCTTC. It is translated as CASSETGDYNGYTF.